These 28 T cell receptor beta chains were sequenced from one sample in a study of monozygotic twins with cystic fibrosis. Method: immunoSEQ multiplex PCR; TCRdb's copy keeps in-frame clones and lacks some. Of 20,000 to 25,000 clones listed, 95% to 98% are singletons. The sequencing sample was made of blood. The origin of the receptors is a girl between 5 and 17 years old with cystic fibrosis.

The chain combines TRBV5-4 with TRBJ2-2; unclear D gene. The V gene's germline CDR1 is SGHNT and CDR2 YYREEE (reference sequence). Between the trimmed V and J ends, which lost 1 base and 0 bases, there was a span of 7 bases. The CDR3 contains 15 residues. The CDR3 DNA is TGTGCCAGCAGCTTGAACGTCGCGAACACCGGGGAGCTGTTTTTT. Translation: CASSLNVANTGELFF. The full variable domain, in which reference TRBV5-4 and TRBJ2-2 provide the parts outside the CDR3, is ETGVTQSPTHLIKTRGQQVTLRCSSQSGHNTVSWYQQALGQGPQFIFQYYREEENGRGNFPPRFSGLQFPNYSSELNVNALELDDSALYLCASSLNVANTGELFFGEGSRLTVL.

This chain links TRBV6-6 with TRBJ1-5, with D possibly TRBD1 on 5 matching bases. Trimming left V 6 bases short and J 4 bases short, with 7 bases between. Germline CDR1 is MNHNY and CDR2 is SVGAGI (reference sequence). The length of the CDR3 is 12 residues. CDR3 region: CASRDSNQPQHF. The CDR3 DNA follows: TGTGCCAGCAGAGACAGTAATCAGCCCCAGCATTTT.

This chain uses TRBV13 with TRBJ1-1; 7 nucleotides agree with TRBD1. The germline CDR1 and CDR2 sequences are PRHDT and FYEKMQ (reference sequence). CDR3 length: 15 residues. The ends lost 5 bases at V and 4 bases at J; junction bases unmatched: 10. This chain's CDR3 is CASSNYRGPGTEAFF. The CDR3 DNA reads as TGTGCCAGCAGCAACTACAGGGGTCCAGGCACTGAAGCTTTCTTT.

The genes are TRBV28 and TRBJ2-7; 8 nucleotides align to TRBD1. Looked up from germline, CDR1 is MDHEN and CDR2 is SYDVKM. This CDR3 comprises 14 residues. J gave up 0 bases and V 4 bases, and 2 bases lay outside the gene matches. The CDR3: CASSSQGDSYEQYF. In nucleotides, the CDR3 is TGTGCCAGCAGTTCACAGGGGGACTCCTACGAGCAGTACTTC.

V and J are TRBV5-5 and TRBJ2-5; 9 nucleotides align to TRBD1. With 5 bases clipped from V and 2 bases from J, the junction kept 7 bases outside the gene matches. The germline CDR1 and CDR2 sequences are SGHKS and YYEKEE (reference sequence). This CDR3 comprises 15 residues. CDR3 loop: CASRLTGQGQETQYF. The CDR3 DNA reads TGTGCCAGCAGATTGACGGGACAGGGACAAGAGACCCAGTACTTC.

The chain has TRBV4-1 and TRBJ1-4, with TRBD1 matching 7 bases. Germline CDR1 and CDR2: MGHRA and YSYEKL. V lost 2 bases and J lost 8; bases outside the gene matches: 17. The CDR3 sequence is 18 residues long. CDR3 amino acids: CASSQLGTANRRGEKLFF. As DNA, the CDR3 is TGCGCCAGCAGCCAACTGGGGACAGCCAACCGAAGGGGGGAAAAACTGTTTTTT.

J is TRBJ2-2 and V is TRBV7-9, with 10 bases lining up with TRBD2. Germline CDR1 is SEHNR and CDR2 is FQNEAQ (reference sequence). The ends lost 4 bases at V and 5 bases at J; junction bases unmatched: 16. The CDR3 totals 19 residues. The CDR3 is CASSSRPTSGQTWTGELFF. The CDR3 region has the DNA TGTGCCAGCAGCTCCCGCCCGACTAGCGGGCAGACGTGGACCGGGGAGCTGTTTTTT.

The chain carries TRBV11-2 and TRBJ2-1; D is possibly TRBD2 (6 bases). This CDR3 is 15 amino acids long. Germline V gene sequence: CDR1 SGHAT, CDR2 FQNNGV. V lost 1 base to trimming and J lost 1 base, with 8 bases between them. The CDR3 spells CASSLVRGSYNEQFF. CDR3 nucleotides: TGTGCCAGCAGCTTAGTTCGGGGGTCCTACAATGAGCAGTTCTTC.

The chain recombines TRBV7-8 with TRBJ1-1; D not resolved. The CDR3 has 12 amino acids. Germline CDR1 SGHVS, CDR2 FQNEAQ. Trimming took 5 bases from V and 6 from J, leaving 10 bases between them. CDR3 amino acids: CASSQNSAEAFF. CDR3 bases: TGTGCCAGCAGCCAAAATTCGGCTGAAGCTTTCTTT.

The chain has TRBV5-6 and TRBJ1-4, with D perhaps matching TRBD1 (6 bases). Germline V gives CDR1 SGHDT, CDR2 YYEEEE. Trimming took off 3 bases at V and 4 bases at J, with 16 bases between the two ends. The CDR3 sequence is 16 residues long. CDR3 DNA: TGTGCCAGCAGCTGGGGGGGCAGTCTTGGTAATGAAAAACTGTTTTTT. It translates to CASSWGGSLGNEKLFF.

The chain uses TRBV27 and TRBJ2-2; D perhaps matches TRBD2 (7 bases). Germline V gene data show CDR1 as MNHEY and CDR2 as SMNVEV (reference sequence). This CDR3 has 15 residues. V lost 8 bases and J 5 bases, leaving 18 bases between the germline ends. CDR3 amino acids: CASLGRGARTGELFF. The CDR3 DNA reads as TGTGCCAGCCTGGGCCGGGGGGCACGGACCGGGGAGCTGTTTTTT.

This chain links TRBV30 with TRBJ1-5; D not resolved. V lost 2 bases, J lost 0 bases, and 11 bases lay in between. The CDR3 is 15 residues long. Germline V gives CDR1 GTSNPN, CDR2 SVGIG (reference sequence). The CDR3 loop reads CAWSRGGNSNQPQHF. Written as DNA, the CDR3 is TGTGCCTGGAGTCGGGGAGGGAATAGCAATCAGCCCCAGCATTTT.

The chain carries TRBV10-3 and TRBJ2-7; no definite D call. V lost 0 bases and J 6 bases, leaving 6 bases between the germline ends. Germline V gives CDR1 ENHRY, CDR2 SYGVKD. This CDR3 region has 12 residues. The CDR3 nucleotides read TGTGCCATCAGTGAGTCTGGTGGCGAGCAGTACTTC. This encodes CAISESGGEQYF.

The chain joins TRBV25-1 to TRBJ1-2, with TRBD1 identical over 11 bases. The CDR3 loop spans 15 amino acids. Germline-derived CDR1 and CDR2 are MGHDK and SYGVNS. V was pared by 3 bases and J by 7 bases, with 7 bases of the junction left unmatched. CDR3 in amino acids: CASSDGQGAWSGYTF. The CDR3 coding sequence is TGTGCCAGCAGTGACGGACAGGGGGCGTGGAGTGGCTACACCTTC.

The genes are TRBV20-1 and TRBJ2-5; D not resolved. The germline gives CDR1 DFQATT, CDR2 SNEGSKA (reference sequence). This CDR3 is 10 amino acids long. The V end was cut by 6 bases, the J end by 5 bases, with 7 bases between. The CDR3 DNA sequence: TGCAGTGCAGTTTTGGAGACCCAGTACTTC. As protein: CSAVLETQYF.

The chain couples TRBV18 to TRBJ1-3; tentatively, D is TRBD1 (5 bases). Trimming pared 1 base from V and 4 bases from J, leaving 11 bases between. Germline CDR1 is KGHSH and CDR2 is LQKENI. The CDR3 is made up of 15 amino acids. CDR3 nucleotides: TGTGCCAGCTCACCACAGTCAGGGTCCGGAAACACCATATATTTT. This sequence encodes CASSPQSGSGNTIYF.

The chain has TRBV28 and TRBJ2-1; no clear D. The CDR3 sequence is 11 residues long. Trimming removed 6 bases from V and 8 bases from J, with 8 bases in between. Germline values: CDR1 MDHEN, CDR2 SYDVKM. The CDR3 coding sequence is TGTGCCAGCAGCCAGATCCATGAGCAGTTCTTC. Residues: CASSQIHEQFF.

CDR3 nucleotides: TGTGCCAGCAGTCCCAAACGGAGGGTGGCGGGAGGGGAAAACATTCAGTACTTC. Translation gives CASSPKRRVAGGENIQYF. The rearrangement links TRBV27 to TRBJ2-4, with 9 bases aligning to TRBD2. The trim removed 5 bases at V and 5 bases at J, leaving 16 bases unmatched. This CDR3 region has 18 residues. In germline, CDR1 is MNHEY, CDR2 SMNVEV (reference sequence).

This chain links TRBV6-1 with TRBJ2-2, with D possibly being TRBD1 or TRBD2 (5 bases each). With 8 bases removed from V and 7 bases from J, the gap between germline ends came to 17 bases. The V gene's germline CDR1 is MNHNS and CDR2 SASEGT. The CDR3 spans 14 residues. The CDR3 region has the DNA TGTGCCAGCGGGGCAGGGTTAGGAGGCGGGGAGCTGTTTTTT. Residues: CASGAGLGGGELFF.

Only one count was recorded for this clone. The genes are TRBV30 and TRBJ2-3; the D is unclear. The CDR3 has 14 amino acids. In germline, CDR1 is GTSNPN, CDR2 SVGIG (reference sequence). V gave up 6 bases and J gave up 0 bases, with 13 bases separating them. As DNA, the CDR3 is TGTGCCTGCGAGGAGTTCGCTAGCACAGATACGCAGTATTTT. This codes for CACEEFASTDTQYF.

The chain recombines TRBV18 with TRBJ2-1; 7 positions match TRBD1. Unmatched junction bases numbered 7, after V lost 1 base and J lost 7 bases. The germline gives CDR1 KGHSH, CDR2 LQKENI. The CDR3 totals 15 residues. The CDR3, as DNA: TGTGCCAGCTCACCACGAATCAGGGGGTCGAATGAGCAGTTCTTC. Translation: CASSPRIRGSNEQFF.

The chain recombines TRBV18 with TRBJ2-7; D is possibly TRBD2 (5 bases). V was pared by 6 bases and J by 4 bases, with 10 bases between. The germline CDR1 and CDR2 sequences are KGHSH and LQKENI. The CDR3 is made up of 12 amino acids. The CDR3 is CASSVGLYEQYF. CDR3 DNA: TGTGCCAGCTCCGTCGGACTGTACGAGCAGTACTTC.

The gene calls are TRBV2 and TRBJ2-1; D may be TRBD1 (6 bases). Germline values: CDR1 SNHLY, CDR2 FYNNEI. The CDR3 is made up of 15 amino acids. V shed 1 base and J shed 8 bases, with 15 bases lying between them. The CDR3 sequence is CASSEGLDRLDEQFF. The CDR3 coding sequence is TGTGCCAGCAGTGAAGGGCTCGACAGGCTTGATGAGCAGTTCTTC.

The V and J genes are TRBV11-2 and TRBJ1-1; TRBD1 is a possible D gene (6 bases). This CDR3 region has 15 residues. V lost 5 bases and J 0 bases, leaving 13 bases between the germline ends. CDR1 and CDR2 from the germline V gene are SGHAT and FQNNGV. CDR3 DNA sequence: TGTGCCAGCAGCCAACCGGACAGTATGAACACTGAAGCTTTCTTT. Its translation: CASSQPDSMNTEAFF.

The chain uses TRBV5-6 and TRBJ1-1; D perhaps matches TRBD1 (5 bases). The V gene's germline CDR1 is SGHDT and CDR2 YYEEEE. The CDR3 covers 14 residues. V was shortened by 4 bases and J by 1 base, with 11 bases between the two germline ends. CDR3 DNA sequence: TGTGCCAGCAGCCGACGGGACGGGAACACTGAAGCTTTCTTT. Translated: CASSRRDGNTEAFF.

The chain links TRBV5-6 to TRBJ1-2; D is perhaps TRBD1 (6 bases). Per germline, CDR1 SGHDT and CDR2 YYEEEE. V dropped 4 bases and J dropped 4 bases, with 8 bases sitting between them. This CDR3 has 12 residues. The CDR3 nucleotides are TGTGCCAGCAGCCCAGGGGCCTATGGCTACACCTTC. Its translation: CASSPGAYGYTF.

The rearrangement joins TRBV18 to TRBJ1-1; 7 nucleotides line up with TRBD1. Trimming at V came to 2 bases and at J to 1 base, leaving 1 base not matched to a gene. The CDR3 has 14 amino acids. The germline V gene has CDR1 KGHSH and CDR2 LQKENI. DNA of the CDR3: TGTGCCAGCTCACCAGGGGACAGGAACACTGAAGCTTTCTTT. The encoded protein is CASSPGDRNTEAFF.

Only one count was recorded for this clone. CDR3 residues: CASSNRDSLLGQPQHF. CDR3 nucleotide sequence: TGTGCCAGTAGTAACCGGGACAGTCTACTCGGTCAGCCCCAGCATTTT. The chain joins TRBV19 to TRBJ1-5; TRBD1 aligns across 7 bases. V trimming: 4 bases; J trimming: 6 bases; junction bases outside the gene matches: 12. The CDR3 consists of 16 residues. The germline V gene encodes CDR1 LNHDA and CDR2 SQIVND (reference sequence).